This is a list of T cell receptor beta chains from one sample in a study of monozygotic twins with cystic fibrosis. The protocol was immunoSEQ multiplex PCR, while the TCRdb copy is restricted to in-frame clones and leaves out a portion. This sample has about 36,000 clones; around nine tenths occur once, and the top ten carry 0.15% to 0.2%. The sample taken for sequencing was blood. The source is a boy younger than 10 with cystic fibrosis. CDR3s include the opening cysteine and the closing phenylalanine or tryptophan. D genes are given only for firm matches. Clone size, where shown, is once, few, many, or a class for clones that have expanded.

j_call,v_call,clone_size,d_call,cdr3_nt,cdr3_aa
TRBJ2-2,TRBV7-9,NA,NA,TGTGCCAGCAGCTTAACACAGAACACCGGGGAGCTGTTTTTT,CASSLTQNTGELFF
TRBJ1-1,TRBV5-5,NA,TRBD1,TGTGCCAGCAGGATTCGACAGGGGAACACTGAAGCTTTCTTT,CASRIRQGNTEAFF
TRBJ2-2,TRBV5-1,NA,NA,TGCGCCAGCAGCTTGACGGAACCTACCAACACCGGGGAGCTGTTTTTT,CASSLTEPTNTGELFF
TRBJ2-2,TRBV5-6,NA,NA,TGTGCCAGCAGCCTCATGACAGTGGGGCACACCGGGGAGCTGTTTTTT,CASSLMTVGHTGELFF
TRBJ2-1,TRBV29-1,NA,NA,TGCAGCGTTGGAATATTCTCCTACAATGAGCAGTTCTTC,CSVGIFSYNEQFF
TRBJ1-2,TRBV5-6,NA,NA,TGTGCCAGCAGCTTGGAGGCAGTATACAACTATGGCTACACCTTC,CASSLEAVYNYGYTF
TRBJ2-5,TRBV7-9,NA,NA,TGTGCCAGCAGCTGGTGGCTAGCCGGGGGAGAGACCCAGTACTTC,CASSWWLAGGETQYF
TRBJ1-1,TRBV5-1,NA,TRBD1,TGCGCCAGCCACAGGGGTATAGGCACTGAAGCTTTCTTT,CASHRGIGTEAFF
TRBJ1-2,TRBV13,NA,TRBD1,TGTGCCAGCAGCGATGACAGGGGGCGAAGCTATGGCTACACCTTC,CASSDDRGRSYGYTF
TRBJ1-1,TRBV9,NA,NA,TGTGCCAGCAGCGCTGCCCCGGGACCCGGTTTCGCTGAAGCTTTCTTT,CASSAAPGPGFAEAFF
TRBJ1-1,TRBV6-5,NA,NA,TGTGCCAGCAGTTACTGGTCTACAGGCGCTGAAGCTTTCTTT,CASSYWSTGAEAFF
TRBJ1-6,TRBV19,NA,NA,TGTGCCAGTAGTGGCAGGGACCTTGGGGATTCACCCCTCCACTTT,CASSGRDLGDSPLHF
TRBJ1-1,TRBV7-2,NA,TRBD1,TGTGCCAGCAGCGCTCAGACAGGGATGAACACTGAAGCTTTCTTT,CASSAQTGMNTEAFF
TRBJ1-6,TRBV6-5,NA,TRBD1,TGTGCCAGCAGATGGGACAGGGTTGGTTCACCCCTCCACTTT,CASRWDRVGSPLHF
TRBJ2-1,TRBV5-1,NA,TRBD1,TGCGCCAGCAGCTTGCCGACAGGGCCTAGTTCCTACAATGAGCAGTTCTTC,CASSLPTGPSSYNEQFF
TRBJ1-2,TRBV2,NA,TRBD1,TGTGCCAGCAGTAGGGACAGTAACTATGGCTACACCTTC,CASSRDSNYGYTF
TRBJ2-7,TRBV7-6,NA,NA,TGTGCCAGCAGCTCGGGCAACTCCTACGAGCAGTACTTC,CASSSGNSYEQYF
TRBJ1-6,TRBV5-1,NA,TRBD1,TGCGCCAGCAGCTTGGAGGGGGCGCGTCTCTATAATTCACCCCTCCACTTT,CASSLEGARLYNSPLHF
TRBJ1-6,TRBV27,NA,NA,TGTGCCAGCAGCCCACGGGGGGAATGGAATTCACCCCTCCACTTT,CASSPRGEWNSPLHF
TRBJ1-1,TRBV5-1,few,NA,TGCGCCAGCAGCTTAGAGAGGAGTGAAGCTTTCTTT,CASSLERSEAFF
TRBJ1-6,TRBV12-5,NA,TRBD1,TGTGCTAGTGGTTTGTACAGGGGAGGCTCACCCCTCCACTTT,CASGLYRGGSPLHF
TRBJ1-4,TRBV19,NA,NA,TGTGCCAGTGGTCCCGGGAAACTGTTTTTT,CASGPGKLFF
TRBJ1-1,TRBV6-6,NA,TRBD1,TGTGCCTCGGCACAGGGGGTTTTGGGCACTGAAGCTTTCTTT,CASAQGVLGTEAFF
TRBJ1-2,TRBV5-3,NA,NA,TGTGCCAGAAGCCGGGGACCGACTTTTTGTGGCTACACCTTC,CARSRGPTFCGYTF
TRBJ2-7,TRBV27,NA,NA,TGTGCCAGCAGCCGGGGCAGGGACGAGCAGTACTTC,CASSRGRDEQYF